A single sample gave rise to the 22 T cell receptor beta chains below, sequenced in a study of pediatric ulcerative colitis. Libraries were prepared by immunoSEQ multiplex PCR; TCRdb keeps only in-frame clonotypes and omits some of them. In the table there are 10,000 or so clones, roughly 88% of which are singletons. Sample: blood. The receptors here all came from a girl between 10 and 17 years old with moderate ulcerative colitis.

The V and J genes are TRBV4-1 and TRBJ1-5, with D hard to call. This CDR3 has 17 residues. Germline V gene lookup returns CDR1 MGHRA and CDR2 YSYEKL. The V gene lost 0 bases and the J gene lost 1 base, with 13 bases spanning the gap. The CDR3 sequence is CASSQDNPGMSNQPQHF. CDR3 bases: TGCGCCAGCAGCCAAGATAACCCAGGCATGAGCAATCAGCCCCAGCATTTT.

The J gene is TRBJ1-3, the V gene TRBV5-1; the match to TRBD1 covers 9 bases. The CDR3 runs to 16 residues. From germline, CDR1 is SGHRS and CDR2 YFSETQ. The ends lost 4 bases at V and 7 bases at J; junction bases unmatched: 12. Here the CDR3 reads CASSRQGVTSPNTIYF. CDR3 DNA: TGCGCCAGCAGCCGACAGGGGGTCACCTCCCCCAACACCATATATTTT.

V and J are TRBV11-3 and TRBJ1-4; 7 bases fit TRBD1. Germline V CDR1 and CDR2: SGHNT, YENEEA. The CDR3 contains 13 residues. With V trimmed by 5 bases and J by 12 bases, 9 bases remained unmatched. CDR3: CASSRVEGAELFF. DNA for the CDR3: TGTGCCAGCAGCCGGGTAGAGGGGGCGGAACTGTTTTTT.

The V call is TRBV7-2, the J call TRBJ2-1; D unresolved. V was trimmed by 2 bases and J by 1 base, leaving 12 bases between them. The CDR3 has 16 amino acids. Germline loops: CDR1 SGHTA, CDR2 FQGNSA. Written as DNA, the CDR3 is TGTGCCAGCAGCTTATTCTTGGGCAGTTCCTACAATGAGCAGTTCTTC. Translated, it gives CASSLFLGSSYNEQFF.

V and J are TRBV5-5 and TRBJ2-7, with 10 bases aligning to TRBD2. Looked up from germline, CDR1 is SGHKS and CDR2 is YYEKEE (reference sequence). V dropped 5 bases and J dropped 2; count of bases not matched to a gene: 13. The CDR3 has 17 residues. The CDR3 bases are TGTGCCAGCAGACTGGTTTCCGGGACTAGCGTGGCCTACGAGCAGTACTTC. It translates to CASRLVSGTSVAYEQYF.

The CDR3 here is CSARDLPEAFF. In DNA form, the CDR3 reads TGCAGTGCTAGAGATTTACCTGAAGCTTTCTTT. V usage is TRBV20-1 and J usage is TRBJ1-1; D remains ambiguous. The ends were cut back, 0 bases at V and 6 bases at J, with 5 bases in the middle. This CDR3 contains 11 residues. In germline, CDR1 is DFQATT, CDR2 SNEGSKA (reference sequence).

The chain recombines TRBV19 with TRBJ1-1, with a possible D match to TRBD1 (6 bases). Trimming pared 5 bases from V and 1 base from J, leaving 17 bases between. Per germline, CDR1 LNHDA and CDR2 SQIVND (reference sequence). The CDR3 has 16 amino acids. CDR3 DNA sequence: TGTGCCAGTAGTCTCCTGTGGAAGGGGGGGAACACTGAAGCTTTCTTT. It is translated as CASSLLWKGGNTEAFF.

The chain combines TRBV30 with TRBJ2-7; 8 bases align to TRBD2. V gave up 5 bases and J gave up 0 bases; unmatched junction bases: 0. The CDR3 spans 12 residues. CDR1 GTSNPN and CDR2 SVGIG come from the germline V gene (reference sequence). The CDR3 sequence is CAWGLASYEQYF. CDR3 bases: TGTGCCTGGGGACTAGCCTCCTACGAGCAGTACTTC.

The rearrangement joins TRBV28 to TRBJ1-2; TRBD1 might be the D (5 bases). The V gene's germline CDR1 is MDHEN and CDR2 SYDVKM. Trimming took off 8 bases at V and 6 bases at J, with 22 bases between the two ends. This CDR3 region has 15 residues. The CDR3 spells CASHSLGGNPHGYTF. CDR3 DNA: TGTGCCAGCCACTCTCTGGGGGGGAACCCCCATGGCTACACCTTC.

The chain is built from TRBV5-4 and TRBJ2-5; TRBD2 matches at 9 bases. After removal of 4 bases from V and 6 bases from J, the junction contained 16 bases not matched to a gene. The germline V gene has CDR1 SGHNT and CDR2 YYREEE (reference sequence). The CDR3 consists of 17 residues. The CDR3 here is CASSPPSGRQREKTQYF. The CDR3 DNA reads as TGTGCCAGCAGCCCACCCAGCGGGAGGCAAAGGGAGAAGACCCAGTACTTC.

DNA of the CDR3: TGTGCCAGCAGCCGGGAAGGACAGGGTTACAACGAGCAGTACTTC. Its translation is CASSREGQGYNEQYF. This chain joins TRBV5-8 and TRBJ2-7; 8 bases are a match to TRBD1. Germline V gene lookup returns CDR1 SGHTS and CDR2 YDEGEE. The trim removed 4 bases at V and 5 bases at J, leaving 11 bases unmatched. This CDR3 region has 15 residues.

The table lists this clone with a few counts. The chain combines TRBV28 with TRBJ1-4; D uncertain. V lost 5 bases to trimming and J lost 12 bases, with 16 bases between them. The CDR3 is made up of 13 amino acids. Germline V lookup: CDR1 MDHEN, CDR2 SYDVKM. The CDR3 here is CASSRTPSSELFF. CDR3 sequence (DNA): TGTGCCAGCAGTAGGACCCCCTCCTCGGAACTGTTTTTT.

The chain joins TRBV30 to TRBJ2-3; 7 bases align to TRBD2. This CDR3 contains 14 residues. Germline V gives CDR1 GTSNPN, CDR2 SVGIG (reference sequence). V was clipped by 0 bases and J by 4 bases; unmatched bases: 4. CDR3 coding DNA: TGTGCCTGGAGTGTAGGCGGGAGCTCAGATACGCAGTATTTT. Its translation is CAWSVGGSSDTQYF.

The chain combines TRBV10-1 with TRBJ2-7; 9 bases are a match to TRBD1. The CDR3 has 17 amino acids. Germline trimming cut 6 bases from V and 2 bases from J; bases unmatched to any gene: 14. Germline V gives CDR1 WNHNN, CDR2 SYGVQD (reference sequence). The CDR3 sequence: CASSDSWDREAPYEQYF. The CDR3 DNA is TGCGCCAGCAGCGACTCCTGGGACAGGGAGGCCCCCTACGAGCAGTACTTC.

The CDR3 spells CASSLEQGRTEQFF. The CDR3 DNA reads TGTGCCAGCAGCTTAGAGCAAGGGCGCACTGAGCAGTTCTTC. The rearrangement joins TRBV7-2 to TRBJ2-1; D uncertain. The CDR3 spans 14 residues. Germline lookup yields CDR1 SGHTA and CDR2 FQGNSA. Trimming took off 1 base at V and 9 bases at J, with 13 bases between the two ends.

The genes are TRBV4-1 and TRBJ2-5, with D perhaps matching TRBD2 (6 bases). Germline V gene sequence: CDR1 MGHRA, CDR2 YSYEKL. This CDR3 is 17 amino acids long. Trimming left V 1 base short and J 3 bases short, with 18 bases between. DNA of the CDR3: TGCGCCAGCAGCCAAGGGATGTATGGCACGGGAGAAGAGACCCAGTACTTC. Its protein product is CASSQGMYGTGEETQYF.

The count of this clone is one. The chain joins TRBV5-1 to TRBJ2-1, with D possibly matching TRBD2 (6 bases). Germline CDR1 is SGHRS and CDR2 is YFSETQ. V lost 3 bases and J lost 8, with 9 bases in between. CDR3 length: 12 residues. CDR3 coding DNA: TGCGCCAGCAGCTCGACTAGTCATGAGCAGTTCTTC. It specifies CASSSTSHEQFF.

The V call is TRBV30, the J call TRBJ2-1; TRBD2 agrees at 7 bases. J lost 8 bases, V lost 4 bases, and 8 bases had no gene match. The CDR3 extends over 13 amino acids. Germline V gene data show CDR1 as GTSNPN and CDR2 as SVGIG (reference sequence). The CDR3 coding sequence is TGTGCCTGGACTAGCGGTTCTCGGGATGAGCAGTTCTTC. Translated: CAWTSGSRDEQFF.

In nucleotides, the CDR3 is TGCGCCAGCAGCTTGGATGGCATTGAAGCTTTCTTT. Translating it yields CASSLDGIEAFF. The J gene is TRBJ1-1, the V gene TRBV5-1; unclear D gene. V was trimmed by 0 bases and J by 7 bases, leaving 7 bases between them. Germline CDR1 is SGHRS and CDR2 is YFSETQ. The CDR3 is 12 amino acids.

The CDR3 sequence is CASSPGLVVTQYF. The CDR3 DNA sequence: TGTGCCAGCAGCCCGGGACTAGTCGTGACCCAGTACTTC. The chain employs TRBV6-5 and TRBJ2-5; 8 nucleotides match TRBD2. The CDR3 consists of 13 residues. CDR1 is MNHEY, CDR2 SVGAGI, per germline. V lost 6 bases, J lost 7 bases, and 7 bases stayed unmatched.

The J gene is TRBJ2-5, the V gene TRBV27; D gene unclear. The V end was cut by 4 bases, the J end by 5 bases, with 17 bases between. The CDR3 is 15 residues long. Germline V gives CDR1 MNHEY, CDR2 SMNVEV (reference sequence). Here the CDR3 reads CASSSVRTTKETQYF. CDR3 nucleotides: TGTGCCAGCAGTTCCGTCAGAACTACCAAGGAGACCCAGTACTTC.

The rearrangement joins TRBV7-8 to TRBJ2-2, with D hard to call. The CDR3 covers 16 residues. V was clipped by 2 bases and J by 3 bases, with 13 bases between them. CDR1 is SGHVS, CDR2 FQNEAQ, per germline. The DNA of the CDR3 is TGTGCCAGCAGCTTACGTGCCGGGCAGGACACCGGGGAGCTGTTTTTT. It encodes CASSLRAGQDTGELFF.